This TCR beta chain derives from a study of cytomegalovirus exposure and HLA in healthy donors. Findings of the study overall: A list of 164 TCR beta chains associated with cytomegalovirus was given.

Germline V gene data show CDR1 as LNHDA and CDR2 as SQIVND (reference sequence). Trimming shortened V by 4 bases and J by 0 bases, and 10 bases separated the two germline ends. There are 15 residues in the CDR3. While unrecorded immune exposures were likely, the donors were nominally healthy when sampled. In the case of this clone: Antigen specificity is unknown.

The PCR employed 60 Vbeta primers together with 13 Jbeta primers. Generated by immunoSEQ multiplex PCR, the TCRdb table keeps only in-frame clones and is missing some. Here the sample spans about 160,000 clones, roughly 78% being singletons. V gene TRBV19 combines with J gene TRBJ2-1; possibly TRBD1 for D (5 bases). This TCR derives from a man aged 50 to 59 in good health and CMV-seropositive. Sequencing was carried out using PBMCs. The CDR3 DNA follows: TGTGCCAGTAGTACTGACAGTGGCTCCTACAATGAGCAGTTCTTC. As protein: CASSTDSGSYNEQFF. Complete variable domain (other parts from reference TRBV19 and TRBJ2-1): DGGITQSPKYLFRKEGQNVTLSCEQNLNHDAMYWYRQDPGQGLRLIYYSQIVNDFQKGDIAEGYSVSREKKESFPLTVTSAQKNPTAFYLCASSTDSGSYNEQFFGPGTRLTVL.